This record covers a single T cell receptor beta chain. This sample is drawn from a study of T cell changes during pregnancy in multiple sclerosis. TCRdb's copy holds only in-frame clones and misses some; the assay was immunoSEQ multiplex PCR. The table shows 95,000 to 100,000 clones, with 75% to 95% occurring only once. V dropped 6 bases and J dropped 7 bases, with 10 bases sitting between them. From germline, CDR1 is MNHNY and CDR2 SVGAGI (reference sequence). The CDR3 has 12 residues. This sample comprised peripheral blood, obtained in the second trimester of pregnancy. The receptor's source is a female donor with multiple sclerosis, enrolled in a pregnancy study. The chain carries TRBV6-6 and TRBJ2-1; the D is unclear. CDR3 region: CASSHGTNEQFF. CDR3 coding DNA: TGTGCCAGCAGCCATGGCACGAATGAGCAGTTCTTC.